These T cell receptor beta chains were read from a single sample in a study of metastatic and nonmetastatic thyroid tumors. TCRdb re-called clones from the PCR reads using MiXCR. The repertoire holds about 53,000 clones, with roughly 20% as singletons. The sequenced material came from blood. These receptors were taken from a female donor with papillary thyroid cancer or a benign thyroid nodule (not recorded which). Some clones in this sample may be carry-over from other donors' samples. Both conserved end residues are part of each CDR3. A D gene is named only where the DNA matches it firmly. Size tells how often a clone was seen (once, few, many) or the class of an expanded clone, and some rows leave it out.

v_call,cdr3_length,d_call,j_call,clone_size,cdr3_nt,cdr3_aa
TRBV5-1,16,TRBD2,TRBJ2-3,many,TGCGCCAGCAGCTACGGACTAGCGGGAAGGAGAGATACGCAGTATTTT,CASSYGLAGRRDTQYF
TRBV6-1,14,-,TRBJ2-7,few,TGTACCAGCAGAACTGCCGTGACAGCCTACGAGCAGTACTTC,CTSRTAVTAYEQYF
TRBV7-8,12,-,TRBJ1-4,-,TGTGCCAGCAGCCTAGACTCGGAAAAACTGTTTTTT,CASSLDSEKLFF
TRBV28,17,TRBD1,TRBJ2-6,-,TGTGCCAGCATTCCCGGGACAGAGGAGGCTGGGGCCAACGTCCTGACTTTC,CASIPGTEEAGANVLTF
TRBV11-2,13,TRBD1,TRBJ1-1,-,TGTGCCAGCAGCCCACCAGGACAGGTTGATGCTTTCTTT,CASSPPGQVDAFF
TRBV30,12,-,TRBJ2-7,many,TGTGCCTGGAGTAGAGTGAACGGCGAGCAGTACTTC,CAWSRVNGEQYF
TRBV10-3,13,TRBD1,TRBJ1-1,-,TGTGCCAGCAGTGACAGGGGGCTTAAGAAAGCTTTCTTT,CASSDRGLKKAFF
TRBV6-1,16,-,TRBJ2-3,many,TGCGCCAGCAGATCACTTGGGGGGACCCGCACAGATACGCAGTATTTT,CASRSLGGTRTDTQYF
TRBV5-4,15,-,TRBJ1-1,many,TGTGCCAGCAGCTTGGGGACATCAGGGAGCACTGAAGCTTTCTTT,CASSLGTSGSTEAFF
TRBV24-1,14,-,TRBJ2-3,many,TGTGCCACCGCGGATTCGCCCATCACAGATACGCAGTATTTT,CATADSPITDTQYF
TRBV27,13,TRBD1,TRBJ2-7,-,TGTGCCAGCAGTTTCAGGGGGACGTACGAGCAGTACTTC,CASSFRGTYEQYF
TRBV20-1,14,-,TRBJ1-1,-,TGCAGTGCTAGAGATCCGGAGTTGTGCACTGAAGCTTTCTTT,CSARDPELCTEAFF
TRBV7-2,14,-,TRBJ1-1,-,TGTGCCAGCAGATGGGAAGGGGGGCGGACTGAAGCTTTCTTT,CASRWEGGRTEAFF
TRBV12-3/TRBV12-4,14,TRBD1,TRBJ2-2,-,TGTGCCAGCAGTTCGACAGGGCCTACCGGGGAGCTGTTTTTT,CASSSTGPTGELFF
TRBV20-1,17,TRBD2,TRBJ2-1,many,TGCAGTGCAGACGGACTAGCGGGAGGCCGGACATGGAATGAGCAGTTCTTC,CSADGLAGGRTWNEQFF
TRBV6-1,16,TRBD2,TRBJ2-1,many,TGTGCCAGCAGCAAAAGCGGGAGTAACGTCAACAATGAGCAGTTCTTC,CASSKSGSNVNNEQFF
TRBV20-1,16,-,TRBJ2-7,once,TGCAGTGCTAGAACCCCAACTGGTACAGGGCGCTACGAGCAGTACTTC,CSARTPTGTGRYEQYF
TRBV4-1,15,-,TRBJ2-5,many,TGCGCCAGCAGCCAAGCGCAAGACAGCTCGAGGACCCAGTACTTC,CASSQAQDSSRTQYF
TRBV20-1,15,TRBD1,TRBJ1-2,many,TGCAGTGCTAGATTCCGAGACAGGGGGGTAGATGGCTACACCTTC,CSARFRDRGVDGYTF
TRBV7-9,15,-,TRBJ2-2,many,TGTGCCAGCAGCCACCCCGGGGCGAACACCGGGGAGCTGTTTTTT,CASSHPGANTGELFF
TRBV9,15,-,TRBJ1-3,many,TGTGCCAGCAGCGCCAGGGGCGAATCTGGAAACACCATATATTTT,CASSARGESGNTIYF
TRBV18,17,TRBD2,TRBJ2-3,many,TGTGCCAGCTCACCTACTCCTACTAGCGGGGTTCTGGATACGCAGTATTTT,CASSPTPTSGVLDTQYF
TRBV5-5,16,-,TRBJ2-3,many,TGTGCCAGCAGCTTGGGGGGGAGGGGGCCGACAGATACGCAGTATTTT,CASSLGGRGPTDTQYF
TRBV28,13,-,TRBJ1-4,many,TGTGCCAGCAACACGGGAAAGGTTGAAAAACTGTTTTTT,CASNTGKVEKLFF
TRBV25-1,15,-,TRBJ1-6,once,TGTGCCAGCAGTGAAGTGGGCCCCCGGGTCTCACCACTCCACTTT,CASSEVGPRVSPLHF
TRBV24-1,16,-,TRBJ2-1,many,TGTGCCACCAGTGATGGGGCCGGGACTTCCTACAATGAGCAGTTCTTC,CATSDGAGTSYNEQFF
TRBV27,15,TRBD2,TRBJ2-7,few,TGTGCCAGCAGTTTCTCGACTAGCGGAACCTACGAGCAGTACTTC,CASSFSTSGTYEQYF
TRBV2,16,TRBD1,TRBJ1-6,many,TGTGCCAGCAGCGAACCGACAGGGCCGGTAGATTCACCCCTCCACTTT,CASSEPTGPVDSPLHF
TRBV28,14,TRBD2,TRBJ2-7,many,TGTGCCAGCACACAGAGAGCGGGAGGCTACGAGCAGTACTTC,CASTQRAGGYEQYF
TRBV20-1,13,-,TRBJ1-5,many,TGCAGTGCCCTGAAGGGGAGCAATCAGCCCCAGCATTTT,CSALKGSNQPQHF
TRBV30,13,-,TRBJ1-1,many,TGTGCCTGGAGTTCCGGGGTGGGCACTGAAGCTTTCTTT,CAWSSGVGTEAFF
TRBV5-1,16,-,TRBJ1-1,-,TGCGCCAGCAGCTTGGATGGGGGGTGGCTGAACACTGATGCTTTCTTT,CASSLDGGWLNTDAFF
TRBV5-1,13,TRBD1,TRBJ1-2,many,TGCGCCAGCAGCGTGTCAGGGGGCTCTGGCTACACCTTC,CASSVSGGSGYTF
TRBV6-6,14,-,TRBJ1-1,many,TGTGCCAGCAGTTACGGGGGGGCGGAATCTGAAGCTTTCTTT,CASSYGGAESEAFF
TRBV12-3/TRBV12-4,12,-,TRBJ2-7,many,TGTGCCAGCAGTGACTCGGTAAGGGAGCAGTACTTC,CASSDSVREQYF
TRBV19,16,TRBD1,TRBJ2-1,many,TGTGCCAGTAGGACTCGGACAGGAGGTGCCTACAATGAGCAGTTCTTC,CASRTRTGGAYNEQFF
TRBV27,14,-,TRBJ1-4,many,TGTGCCAGCAGTTTTGGGGGGGACCATGAAAAACTGTTTTTT,CASSFGGDHEKLFF
TRBV6-1,14,TRBD1,TRBJ1-1,many,TGTGCCAGCAGAATGACAGGGGAGAACACTGAAGCTTTCTTT,CASRMTGENTEAFF
TRBV7-9,13,-,TRBJ1-6,many,TGTGCCAGCAGCTTGACGGGGGAATCACCCCTCCACTTT,CASSLTGESPLHF
TRBV4-1,15,-,TRBJ2-7,many,TGCGCCAGCAGCCAAGATGAGGGGCAGCTCTACGAGCAGTACTTC,CASSQDEGQLYEQYF
TRBV20-1,17,-,TRBJ2-7,-,TGCAGTGCTAGTTGTCTAGCTGGAGGCCGTAGCTCCTACGAGCAGTACTTC,CSASCLAGGRSSYEQYF
TRBV28,14,-,TRBJ2-4,many,TGTGCCAGCAGTCAGGGATTAGCCAAAAACATTCAGTACTTC,CASSQGLAKNIQYF
TRBV25-1,13,TRBD2,TRBJ2-7,many,TGTGCCAGCGCAAGACTAGCGGTACACGAGCAGTACTTC,CASARLAVHEQYF
TRBV7-3,15,-,TRBJ2-7,-,TGTGCCATCAGCTTAGGGTCCGGGATCTCCTACGATCAGTACTTC,CAISLGSGISYDQYF
TRBV5-1,14,-,TRBJ2-1,-,TGCGCCAGCAGGATGAGAGGATCGCAGGGTGAGGAGTTCTTC,CASRMRGSQGEEFF
TRBV7-9,17,TRBD2,TRBJ2-1,many,TGTGCCAGCAGCCCAGGGACTAGCGGGAGGGCCTACAATGAGCAGTTCTTC,CASSPGTSGRAYNEQFF
TRBV9,15,-,TRBJ2-2,many,TGTGCCAGCACCACGTTAACCCAAACAGGCGGGGAGCTGTTTTTT,CASTTLTQTGGELFF
TRBV10-1,14,-,TRBJ2-3,many,TGCGCCAGCAGTGAAGCAGGGGAAACAGATACGCAGTATTTT,CASSEAGETDTQYF
TRBV25-1,16,-,TRBJ1-3,-,TGTGCCAGCAGTGAAGGGGGCGCGGGCTCTGGAAACACCATATATTTT,CASSEGGAGSGNTIYF
TRBV6-1,12,-,TRBJ1-5,-,TGTGCCAGGCGTCGTGGCGAGGGGACCCAGCATTTT,CARRRGEGTQHF
TRBV3-1,14,TRBD1,TRBJ1-1,many,TGTGCCAGCAGCCAAACGGACAGGGGCACTGAAGCTTTCTTT,CASSQTDRGTEAFF
TRBV2,15,-,TRBJ2-5,many,TGTGCCAGCAGAAAGAGGGGGGGGGCGAGGGAGACCCAGTACTTC,CASRKRGGARETQYF
TRBV5-5,15,TRBD1,TRBJ2-2,many,TGTGCCAGCAGCTTACCCGGGACAGCAGCCGGGGAGCTGTTTTTT,CASSLPGTAAGELFF
TRBV15,13,-,TRBJ2-7,many,TGTGCCACCAGCAGAGAGGTCGGATACGAGCAGTACTTC,CATSREVGYEQYF
TRBV12-3/TRBV12-4,11,-,TRBJ2-7,many,TGTGCCAGCAGTTTTTTATACGAGCAGTACTTC,CASSFLYEQYF